This TCR beta chain was sequenced for a study of PD-1 blockade in mismatch repair-deficient tumors. At the level of the study: Enrolled about 2012-2016, patients had progressing, pretreated mismatch repair-deficient cancers of approximately 13 types.

Every patient had mismatch repair deficiency by PCR or immunohistochemistry. The table came from immunoSEQ multiplex PCR; TCRdb's copy has only in-frame clones and leaves some out. The sample has about 100,000 clones; 70% to 85% are singletons. This clonotype was obtained from an adult with mismatch repair-deficient cancer. Sequenced here: peripheral blood, sampled about 36 weeks after starting pembrolizumab.

The CDR3 protein is CAWSARLSDTQYF. Written as DNA, the CDR3 is TGTGCCTGGAGTGCAAGACTGTCAGATACGCAGTATTTT. The chain links TRBV30 to TRBJ2-3; D ambiguous. V lost 1 base and J 4 bases, leaving 9 bases between the germline ends. Germline CDR1 and CDR2: GTSNPN and SVGIG (reference sequence). The CDR3 is 13 residues long.